This T cell receptor beta chain stems from a study of T cell responses to AZD1222 COVID-19 vaccine. Points from the study as a whole: White British ancestry dominated among donors, who included more females, and clonal diversity was possibly underestimated. Baseline seropositives among AZD1222 recipients totaled only five to seven. Vaccine-associated CD4 TCRs ranged over spike, dominating at 160-218 and 743-854.

CDR3 length equals 13 residues. Trimming shortened V by 4 bases and J by 5 bases, and 11 bases separated the two germline ends. The germline V gene has CDR1 SNHLY and CDR2 FYNNEI. Data came from immunoSEQ multiplex PCR; TCRdb stores just in-frame clones and leaves some out. The sample contains around 120,000 clones, 88% of which appear only once. Note on this clone: Its antigen is undetermined.

The material was peripheral blood, obtained on day 0 of MenACWY control vaccination. The genes are TRBV2 and TRBJ1-1; D possibly corresponds to TRBD1 (6 bases). The receptor comes from an adult in good health. The CDR3, as DNA: TGTGCCAGCAGTGGACAGGTTTGGACTGAAGCTTTCTTT. Its protein product is CASSGQVWTEAFF.